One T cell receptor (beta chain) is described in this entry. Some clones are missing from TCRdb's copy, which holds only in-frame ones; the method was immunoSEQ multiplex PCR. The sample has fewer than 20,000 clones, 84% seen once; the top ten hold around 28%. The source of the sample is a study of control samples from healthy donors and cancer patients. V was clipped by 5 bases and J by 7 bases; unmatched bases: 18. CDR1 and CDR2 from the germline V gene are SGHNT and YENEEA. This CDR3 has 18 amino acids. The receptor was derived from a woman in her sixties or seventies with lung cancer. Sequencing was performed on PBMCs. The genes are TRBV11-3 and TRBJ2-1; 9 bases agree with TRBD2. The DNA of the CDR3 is TGTGCCAGCAGCGATCAATCCGGCGCGGGAGGGCGAGGGAATGAGCAGTTCTTC. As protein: CASSDQSGAGGRGNEQFF. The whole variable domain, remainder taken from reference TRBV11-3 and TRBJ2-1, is EAGVVQSPRYKIIEKKQPVAFWCNPISGHNTLYWYLQNLGQGPELLIRYENEEAVDDSQLPKDRFSAERLKGVDSTLKIQPAELGDSAVYLCASSDQSGAGGRGNEQFFGPGTRLTVL.